Presented here are 15 T cell receptor beta chains from one specimen sequenced in a study of low-dose radiotherapy and immunotherapy resistance in tumors. First-strand cDNA used TRAV- and TRBV-specific primers, covering alpha and beta chains. The TCRs were subjected to amplification over around 18 PCR cycles employing a constant-region primer in conjunction with a V-primer adapter. TCRdb reprocessed the reads via MiXCR and lists one record per CDR3 protein. The sample lists 95,000 to 100,000 distinct CDR3 sequences; less than 25% were seen once. The time point denotes: after trial treatment. As to treatment: LDRT plus nivolumab, ipilimumab, low-dose cyclophosphamide and aspirin (RACIN trial). The starting material was PBMCs, obtained after low-dose radiotherapy plus immunotherapy. Source of these receptors: a male donor with prostate cancer.

This clonotype has at least ten counts. The chain employs TRBV20-1 and TRBJ2-1, with 10 bases identical to TRBD2. Trimming cost V 6 bases and J 5 bases; bases outside gene matches: 10. The CDR3 totals 15 residues. Looked up from germline, CDR1 is DFQATT and CDR2 is SNEGSKA (reference sequence). CDR3 loop: CSAPPLAGEHNEQFF. CDR3 in DNA: TGCAGTGCCCCTCCCCTAGCGGGGGAACACAATGAGCAGTTCTTC.

This clonotype has ten or more counts. This chain uses TRBV7-2 with TRBJ2-5; maybe TRBD2 (5 bases). The CDR3 runs to 15 residues. CDR1 SGHTA and CDR2 FQGNSA come from the germline V gene. V shed 4 bases and J shed 5 bases, with 17 bases lying between them. This CDR3 reads CASSSGLQPRETQYF. As DNA, the CDR3 is TGTGCCAGCAGCTCGGGGTTACAGCCAAGGGAGACCCAGTACTTC. The full variable domain, in which reference TRBV7-2 and TRBJ2-5 provide the parts outside the CDR3, is GAGVSQSPSNKVTEKGKDVELRCDPISGHTALYWYRQSLGQGLEFLIYFQGNSAPDKSGLPSDRFSAERTGGSVSTLTIQRTQQEDSAVYLCASSSGLQPRETQYFGPGTRLLVL.

This clonotype has a count of ten or more. CDR3 coding DNA: TGCGCCAGCAGACCCCAGCGGGGCCACAATGAGCAGTTCTTC. It codes for CASRPQRGHNEQFF. The rearrangement uses TRBV10-2 and TRBJ2-1; 7 bases match TRBD2. The junction had 7 bases not matched to a gene; V was cut back by 6 bases and J by 5 bases. Germline CDR1 is WSHSY and CDR2 is SAAADI. CDR3 length: 14 amino acids.

In this sample, this clonotype turned up many times. This sequence joins TRBV4-2 and TRBJ2-7, with 12 positions matching TRBD2. The CDR3 contains 17 residues. V lost 4 bases, J lost 0 bases, and 7 bases stayed unmatched. Germline CDR1 reads LGHNA; CDR2 reads YNFKEQ. The CDR3 DNA sequence: TGTGCCAGCAGCCGGCTAGCGGGGGGGGAAATCTCCTACGAGCAGTACTTC. Protein sequence: CASSRLAGGEISYEQYF.

This clonotype has ten or more counts. This chain joins TRBV7-9 and TRBJ1-2; no clear D. CDR1 is SEHNR and CDR2 is FQNEAQ in the germline V gene (reference sequence). V lost 8 bases, J lost 4 bases, and 14 bases lay in between. The CDR3 is 13 amino acids. Here the CDR3 reads CASSVGVGYGYTF. DNA for the CDR3: TGTGCCAGCTCAGTCGGGGTCGGCTATGGCTACACCTTC.

This clonotype was seen repeatedly, ten times or more. J is TRBJ2-1 and V is TRBV19; D remains ambiguous. Trimming took off 5 bases at V and 4 bases at J, with 12 bases between the two ends. The CDR3 extends over 14 amino acids. Germline V gene sequence: CDR1 LNHDA, CDR2 SQIVND (reference sequence). Here the CDR3 DNA reads TGTGCCAGTAGTCGGGTTGTCGGTTACAATGAGCAGTTCTTC. Amino acid sequence: CASSRVVGYNEQFF.

The chain carries TRBV20-1 and TRBJ2-7; D perhaps matches TRBD2 (6 bases). Germline V lookup: CDR1 DFQATT, CDR2 SNEGSKA (reference sequence). The CDR3 totals 12 residues. V shed 6 bases and J shed 3 bases, with 12 bases lying between them. The CDR3 protein is CSAGAGLYEQYF. CDR3 bases: TGCAGTGCCGGAGCGGGCCTCTACGAGCAGTACTTC.

This clonotype came up many times. The chain links TRBV7-2 to TRBJ2-3; TRBD2 matches at 8 bases. This CDR3 contains 14 residues. Germline lookup yields CDR1 SGHTA and CDR2 FQGNSA. Losses at the gene ends were 4 bases for V and 7 bases for J; bases not matched to a gene: 7. In nucleotides, the CDR3 is TGTGCCAGCAGCTCGGGAGGGCCCACCAATACGCAGTATTTT. This gives the protein CASSSGGPTNTQYF.

As to this clonotype: Only one base separates this from a far larger clonotype, so it likely reflects a read error. The CDR3 spells CASSYLADLLMSGEQYF. The CDR3, as DNA: TGTGCCAGCAGTTACCTAGCGGACCTCCTAATGAGTGGTGAGCAGTACTTC. The chain joins TRBV6-8 to TRBJ2-7; TRBD2 agrees at 7 bases. CDR3 length: 17 amino acids. Per germline, CDR1 MNHGY and CDR2 SAAAGT. V lost 2 bases to trimming and J lost 7 bases; unmatched junction nucleotides: 17.

This clonotype came up a few times. The chain employs TRBV27 and TRBJ1-3; tentatively, D is TRBD1 (6 bases). The CDR3 runs 16 residues. Per the germline V gene, CDR1 is MNHEY and CDR2 is SMNVEV (reference sequence). V gave up 7 bases and J gave up 0 bases, with 16 bases separating them. CDR3 loop: CASIEGGRASGNTIYF. The DNA of the CDR3 is TGTGCCAGCATTGAAGGGGGGAGGGCCTCTGGAAACACCATATATTTT.

Worth noting for this clonotype: Only one base separates this from a far larger clonotype, so it likely reflects a read error. This sequence joins TRBV6-2 or TRBV6-3 and TRBJ2-2, with D possibly matching TRBD2 (6 bases). Per the germline V gene, CDR1 is MNHEY and CDR2 is SVGEGT. Deletions cut 11 bases from V and 5 bases from J, with 18 bases between. This CDR3 is 14 amino acids long. CDR3 amino acids: CAGSTGLRTGELFF. CDR3 DNA: TGTGCCGGCTCAACGGGACTCCGGACCGGGGAGCTGTTTTTT.

This clonotype was counted ten times or more. This CDR3 reads CASGLNQIGVNEQFF. Here the CDR3 DNA reads TGTGCTAGTGGTTTGAATCAAATTGGAGTCAATGAGCAGTTCTTC. The chain combines TRBV12-5 with TRBJ2-1; D is ambiguous. The V gene lost 2 bases and the J gene lost 6 bases, with 14 bases spanning the gap. The CDR3 loop spans 15 amino acids. The germline V gene encodes CDR1 LGHNT and CDR2 FRNRAP.

This clonotype has at least ten counts. The CDR3 DNA is TGTGCCAGCAGCATTAACCCAGGGGGCGTAGGCACTGAAGCTTTCTTT. Protein product: CASSINPGGVGTEAFF. The V and J genes are TRBV7-2 and TRBJ1-1, with 8 nucleotides matching TRBD1. Trimming cost V 5 bases and J 4 bases; bases outside gene matches: 12. The CDR3 is made up of 16 amino acids. CDR1 and CDR2 from the germline V gene are SGHTA and FQGNSA.

As for this clonotype: It is likely a read error, because the conserved phenylalanine at the end of the CDR3 is missing. The limits of the CDR3 on the DNA are not certain, so only TCRdb's listed CDR3 is given. The genes are TRBV14 and TRBJ2-7; the DNA was not compared with TRBD2, the D call given in the table. Germline lookup yields CDR1 SGHDN and CDR2 FVKESK. The CDR3 totals 8 residues, both ends included. CDR3 in amino acids: CASSQAGG.

There are many counts of this clonotype. The chain couples TRBV7-2 to TRBJ2-3, with 8 positions matching TRBD1. Losses at the gene ends were 5 bases for V and 6 bases for J; bases not matched to a gene: 7. This CDR3 has 14 amino acids. Germline V lookup: CDR1 SGHTA, CDR2 FQGNSA. The CDR3 reads CASSTTGDVDTQYF. Written as DNA, the CDR3 is TGTGCCAGCAGCACGACAGGGGATGTCGATACGCAGTATTTT.